Listed here are 14 T cell receptor beta chains from one sample, sequenced in a study of human thymus T cells. Corrective heart surgery yielded the resections from which the thymus tissue came. Libraries were prepared by immunoSEQ multiplex PCR; TCRdb keeps only in-frame clonotypes and omits some of them. The repertoire has about 130,000 clones, around 94% of them found once; the top ten carry 0.02% to 0.03%. The material sequenced was thymus tissue. These receptors were taken from a boy in the first two years of life with a congenital heart defect but otherwise immunologically healthy.

The chain is built from TRBV27 and TRBJ2-5; 7 bases line up with TRBD2. The CDR3 extends over 16 amino acids. With V trimmed by 5 bases and J by 1 base, 10 bases remained unmatched. CDR1 and CDR2 from the germline V gene are MNHEY and SMNVEV (reference sequence). The CDR3 DNA reads as TGTGCCAGCAGTCCGTCACAGCGGGGACTCCAAGAGACCCAGTACTTC. It is translated as CASSPSQRGLQETQYF.

The chain links TRBV5-5 to TRBJ1-2, with D possibly matching TRBD1 (5 bases). Germline CDR1 and CDR2: SGHKS and YYEKEE (reference sequence). The CDR3 extends over 15 amino acids. V shed 0 bases and J shed 6 bases, with 15 bases lying between them. CDR3 loop: CASSLEGLQDHGYTF. CDR3 sequence (DNA): TGTGCCAGCAGCTTGGAGGGCCTACAGGATCATGGCTACACCTTC.

This rearrangement joins TRBV5-1 to TRBJ1-4; tentatively, D is TRBD1 (6 bases). The germline CDR1 and CDR2 sequences are SGHRS and YFSETQ. The CDR3 is 13 residues long. With 9 bases removed from V and 7 bases from J, the gap between germline ends came to 16 bases. The CDR3 sequence is CATPRGGGEKLFF. CDR3 in DNA: TGCGCCACCCCCAGGGGAGGCGGTGAAAAACTGTTTTTT.

This chain joins TRBV30 and TRBJ2-3; 11 positions match TRBD1. Per the germline V gene, CDR1 is GTSNPN and CDR2 is SVGIG (reference sequence). The CDR3 length is 16 residues. The junction had 6 bases not matched to a gene; V was cut back by 0 bases and J by 4 bases. CDR3 sequence (DNA): TGTGCCTGGAGTGTACACTGGGGACAGGGGGCAGATACGCAGTATTTT. Translation gives CAWSVHWGQGADTQYF.

This chain links TRBV18 with TRBJ1-2; 9 bases line up with TRBD1. The trim removed 3 bases at V and 0 bases at J, leaving 11 bases unmatched. Germline-derived CDR1 and CDR2 are KGHSH and LQKENI. The CDR3 totals 18 residues. The CDR3 sequence is CASSPLKVTGGTNYGYTF. Written as DNA, the CDR3 is TGTGCCAGCTCACCCCTGAAGGTGACAGGGGGGACTAACTATGGCTACACCTTC.

This sequence joins TRBV10-2 and TRBJ1-6; maybe TRBD1 (6 bases). Germline V gene data show CDR1 as WSHSY and CDR2 as SAAADI. This CDR3 is built from 16 residues. V dropped 1 base and J dropped 10 bases, with 17 bases sitting between them. The CDR3 DNA is TGCGCCAGCAGTGAGTTTGCCACGGGGGGCGGCTCACCCCTCCACTTT. This encodes CASSEFATGGGSPLHF.

This chain links TRBV14 with TRBJ2-6, with 8 bases that match TRBD1. V trimming: 5 bases; J trimming: 8 bases; junction bases outside the gene matches: 8. The CDR3 runs to 15 residues. Per the germline V gene, CDR1 is SGHDN and CDR2 is FVKESK. CDR3 residues: CASSFDRGETNVLTF. In nucleotides, the CDR3 is TGTGCCAGCAGCTTCGACAGGGGCGAAACCAACGTCCTGACTTTC.

This chain links TRBV7-2 with TRBJ2-7; D call uncertain. CDR1 is SGHTA, CDR2 FQGNSA, per germline. Deletions cut 5 bases from V and 3 bases from J, with 11 bases between. The length of the CDR3 is 13 residues. The CDR3 spells CASSHPDYYEQYF. CDR3 DNA: TGTGCCAGCAGCCATCCGGATTACTACGAGCAGTACTTC.

CDR3 nucleotides: TGTGCCACCAGCAGAGATTTGGGCGGGGGGGCCGCCTACAATGAGCAGTTCTTC. Translating it yields CATSRDLGGGAAYNEQFF. The chain couples TRBV15 to TRBJ2-1; the match to TRBD2 covers 9 bases. From germline, CDR1 is LNHNV and CDR2 YYDKDF (reference sequence). V lost 0 bases and J lost 2; bases outside the gene matches: 8. This CDR3 is 18 amino acids long.

This sequence joins TRBV2 and TRBJ1-3, with a possible D match to TRBD1 (5 bases). The germline V gene has CDR1 SNHLY and CDR2 FYNNEI. The CDR3 consists of 15 residues. Trimming took 7 bases from V and 1 from J, leaving 14 bases between them. This chain's CDR3 is CASTSGGGSGNTIYF. CDR3 DNA: TGTGCCAGCACCAGCGGGGGAGGGTCTGGAAACACCATATATTTT.

CDR3 DNA sequence: TGTGCCAGCAGCCAAAAGAAATCCGGGTACACTGAAGCTTTCTTT. It specifies CASSQKKSGYTEAFF. This rearrangement joins TRBV14 to TRBJ1-1; D remains unclear. The V gene's germline CDR1 is SGHDN and CDR2 FVKESK. Trimming took 2 bases from V and 3 from J, leaving 13 bases between them. The CDR3 is 15 amino acids. Based on the CDR3 plus reference TRBV14 and TRBJ1-1, the full variable domain is EAGVTQFPSHSVIEKGQTVTLRCDPISGHDNLYWYRRVMGKEIKFLLHFVKESKQDESGMPNNRFLAERTGGTYSTLKVQPAELEDSGVYFCASSQKKSGYTEAFFGQGTRLTVV.

The gene calls are TRBV4-1 and TRBJ2-3, with 12 bases matching TRBD2. The CDR3 length is 19 residues. Germline V CDR1 and CDR2: MGHRA, YSYEKL. Trimming cost V 3 bases and J 0 bases; bases outside gene matches: 10. The CDR3 nucleotides are TGCGCCAGCAGCCAGGGTAAACTAGCGGGGGGACTTAGCACAGATACGCAGTATTTT. Translated, it gives CASSQGKLAGGLSTDTQYF.

The chain combines TRBV30 with TRBJ1-1; maybe TRBD1 (5 bases). There are 11 residues in the CDR3. Per the germline V gene, CDR1 is GTSNPN and CDR2 is SVGIG (reference sequence). The CDR3 sequence: CEGRVRTEAFF. CDR3 DNA sequence: TGTGAGGGCAGGGTGAGGACTGAAGCTTTCTTT.

The chain has TRBV7-3 and TRBJ2-3; D not resolved. This CDR3 contains 14 residues. Trimming removed 1 base at V and 1 base at J, with 6 bases between. Per the germline V gene, CDR1 is SGHTA and CDR2 is FQGTGA. CDR3 DNA: TGTGCCAGCAGCTTAAGCGCGGGCACAGATACGCAGTATTTT. Residues: CASSLSAGTDTQYF.